A selection of T cell receptor beta chains follows, all from one sample in a study of T-cell memory formation after mild COVID-19. Each CDR3 protein gets one entry after TCRdb re-called the 5' RACE reads with MiXCR. The repertoire holds approximately 82,000 distinct CDR3 sequences, roughly 12% seen once, with 35% to 50% in the top ten. Sequencing used PBMCs or a T cell subset sorted from them (not recorded which). Receptors were obtained from a man between 18 and 35 years old who had mild COVID-19 (a few samples of this study predate the infection). Cell type and time point are not known. Each CDR3 is given with its conserved first and last residue. The D gene is left open where the match is weak. Expanded clones get a size class; other rows say once, few or many, or leave the size out.

CDR3: CSARTSGQETQYF; DNA: TGCAGTGCTAGGACTAGCGGGCAAGAGACCCAGTACTTC; D: TRBD2; size: NA; J: TRBJ2-5; V: TRBV20-1
CDR3: CSARGSESSYNEQFF; DNA: TGCAGTGCTAGAGGGAGTGAGAGCTCCTACAATGAGCAGTTCTTC; D: NA; size: few; J: TRBJ2-1; V: TRBV20-1
CDR3: CASSPIGPEQYF; DNA: TGTGCCAGCTCACCAATAGGACCCGAGCAGTACTTC; D: NA; size: few; J: TRBJ2-7; V: TRBV18
CDR3: CASSPRDSPNYGYTF; DNA: TGTGCCAGCAGTCCACGGGACAGCCCCAACTATGGCTACACCTTC; D: TRBD1; size: NA; J: TRBJ1-2; V: TRBV6-2/TRBV6-3
CDR3: CASSLSGSTDTQYF; DNA: TGTGCCAGCAGCTTAAGCGGAAGCACAGATACGCAGTATTTT; D: NA; size: NA; J: TRBJ2-3; V: TRBV7-6
CDR3: CASSNSSGTDSYEQYF; DNA: TGTGCCAGCAGCAACTCCTCCGGGACAGACTCCTACGAGCAGTACTTC; D: TRBD1; size: many; J: TRBJ2-7; V: TRBV7-6
CDR3: CASSQGPRTGELFF; DNA: TGCGCCAGCAGCCAAGGACCCAGGACCGGGGAGCTGTTTTTT; D: NA; size: many; J: TRBJ2-2; V: TRBV4-3
CDR3: CASSFGVGYGYTF; DNA: TGTGCCAGCAGTTTTGGGGTTGGATATGGCTACACCTTC; D: NA; size: NA; J: TRBJ1-2; V: TRBV27
CDR3: CASSLQGYNQPQHF; DNA: TGTGCCAGCAGCTTACAGGGATACAATCAGCCCCAGCATTTT; D: NA; size: NA; J: TRBJ1-5; V: TRBV4-2
CDR3: CASSLSTAGAFF; DNA: TGTGCCAGCAGCTTATCTACTGCGGGAGCTTTCTTT; D: NA; size: few; J: TRBJ1-1; V: TRBV7-9
CDR3: CASSARLAGSFNEQFF; DNA: TGCGCCAGCAGCGCCCGACTAGCGGGGTCCTTCAATGAGCAGTTCTTC; D: TRBD2; size: few; J: TRBJ2-1; V: TRBV5-1
CDR3: CASSPGGELFF; DNA: TGTGCCAGCAGCCCCGGGGGGGAACTGTTTTTT; D: TRBD2; size: many; J: TRBJ2-2; V: TRBV12-3/TRBV12-4
CDR3: CAGQGGNEQFF; DNA: TGTGCCGGACAGGGGGGGAATGAGCAGTTCTTC; D: TRBD1; size: few; J: TRBJ2-1; V: TRBV28
CDR3: CSVEDPGPAGGSGELFF; DNA: TGCAGCGTTGAAGACCCGGGTCCAGCGGGGGGATCCGGGGAGCTGTTTTTT; D: TRBD2; size: few; J: TRBJ2-2; V: TRBV29-1
CDR3: CASSYSSPRVTEAFF; DNA: TGTGCCAGCAGTTACTCGAGCCCGAGGGTCACTGAAGCTTTCTTT; D: NA; size: NA; J: TRBJ1-1; V: TRBV6-2/TRBV6-3
CDR3: CSVVGKTEAFF; DNA: TGCAGCGTTGTAGGTAAAACTGAAGCTTTCTTT; D: NA; size: few; J: TRBJ1-1; V: TRBV29-1
CDR3: CSARDPQGPSTDTQYF; DNA: TGCAGTGCTAGAGATCCGCAGGGGCCTAGCACAGATACGCAGTATTTT; D: NA; size: few; J: TRBJ2-3; V: TRBV20-1
CDR3: CASSLAETGNEQFF; DNA: TGTGCCAGCAGCTTGGCGGAGACCGGCAATGAGCAGTTCTTC; D: NA; size: NA; J: TRBJ2-1; V: TRBV11-2
CDR3: CASSLAGDYNEQFF; DNA: TGTGCCAGCAGCCTAGCGGGGGATTACAATGAGCAGTTCTTC; D: TRBD2; size: NA; J: TRBJ2-1; V: TRBV11-2
CDR3: CAWSAGLYHNEQFF; DNA: TGTGCCTGGAGTGCGGGCCTATACCACAATGAGCAGTTCTTC; D: NA; size: NA; J: TRBJ2-1; V: TRBV30
CDR3: CASSLVDRGNIQYF; DNA: TGTGCCAGCAGCTTGGTGGACAGGGGAAACATTCAGTACTTC; D: TRBD1; size: NA; J: TRBJ2-4; V: TRBV5-6
CDR3: CAWTFGLGTDTQYF; DNA: TGTGCCTGGACCTTCGGCTTGGGCACAGATACGCAGTATTTT; D: NA; size: NA; J: TRBJ2-3; V: TRBV30
CDR3: CASSGTQQFF; DNA: TGTGCCAGCAGTGGCACCCAGCAGTTCTTC; D: NA; size: many; J: TRBJ2-1; V: TRBV6-1
CDR3: CASSHPTGVISDTQYF; DNA: TGTGCCAGCAGCCACCCGACAGGTGTAATTTCTGATACGCAGTATTTT; D: NA; size: few; J: TRBJ2-3; V: TRBV7-9
CDR3: CASSQDRAWGGQDTQYF; DNA: TGCGCCAGCAGCCAAGATAGGGCTTGGGGGGGGCAAGATACGCAGTATTTT; D: NA; size: many; J: TRBJ2-3; V: TRBV4-3
CDR3: CASSYEEELYGYTF; DNA: TGTGCCAGCAGCTATGAGGAGGAGCTCTATGGCTACACCTTC; D: NA; size: few; J: TRBJ1-2; V: TRBV5-6
CDR3: CAITSQRQDEQFF; DNA: TGTGCCATCACCTCCCAACGACAGGATGAGCAGTTCTTC; D: NA; size: few; J: TRBJ2-1; V: TRBV10-3
CDR3: CASSSQDRVSGANVLTF; DNA: TGTGCCAGCAGTTCCCAGGACAGAGTCTCTGGGGCCAACGTCCTGACTTTC; D: NA; size: NA; J: TRBJ2-6; V: TRBV27
CDR3: CASRFEILTDNTEAFF; DNA: TGCGCCAGCAGATTCGAAATCTTGACGGATAACACTGAAGCTTTCTTT; D: NA; size: NA; J: TRBJ1-1; V: TRBV5-1
CDR3: CASSLGRTYEQYF; DNA: TGTGCCAGCAGCCTCGGACGAACCTACGAGCAGTACTTC; D: NA; size: many; J: TRBJ2-7; V: TRBV7-9